This record concerns one TCR beta chain sequence. This clonotype was counted between two and nine times. Its antigen remains unidentified. No per-base quality is available; no much larger clone lies one base away. The record originates from a study of T cells after yellow fever vaccination (dated by TCRdb to between 2018 and 2020). Context from the whole study: The SMART-Seq v4 Ultra Low Input RNA kit was used to prepare libraries from fractions with low cell numbers. To track T-cell clones before and after primary and booster YFV17D yellow fever vaccination, bulk TCR alpha and beta repertoires were sequenced longitudinally. The cohort comprised two healthy male donors, one aged 18 to 29 and one aged 30 to 40 years. Blood was drawn at multiple timepoints before and after primary and secondary immunization, with bulk PBMC replicates and cell subsets isolated. Study-level results and caveats: A small fraction of clonotypes appeared in both the CD4 and CD8 compartments, likely as a result of convergent recombination. After the booster, most of the clones that had expanded following primary vaccination were detected again (almost 98% of CD4 and around 87% of CD8), which suggests that memory was broadly maintained. Computational filtering was needed because FACS-sorted repertoires could contain abundant contaminating clonotypes from the bulk population. Only a couple of donors were included in the study, so the extent to which the findings can be generalized is limited. Compared with the primary T-cell response, the secondary T-cell response was weaker but faster, peaking on day 5 rather than day 15.

The germline V gene (reference sequence) yields DFQATT for CDR1 and SNEGSKA for CDR2. A distance of 17 bases separates the germline ends of V and J, which lose 4 bases and 1 base respectively. Inclusive of the bounding cysteine and phenylalanine, the CDR3 is 16 residues long. CDR3 DNA is the only sequence kept; it has 48 bases, read in frame from the first base. TCR cDNA was synthesized by 5'RACE template switching, which introduced a universal primer site and unique molecular identifiers. cDNA synthesis was primed from both the TCR alpha and TCR beta constant segments. Library amplification used two PCR steps, and the second PCR step added sample barcodes and sequencing adapters. Sequencing of libraries was performed on Illumina HiSeq 2500 (2x100 bp) or NovaSeq (2x150 bp). As for how the authors treated the data: MIGEC was used to demultiplex reads and collapse the reads into UMI consensus sequences, and MiXCR was used for V(D)J alignment. Vaccine-responding clonotypes were defined with edgeR using replicate PBMC samples, requiring FDR below 0.01 and a log2 fold change above 5 up to day 15. Each bulk clonotype received a CD4 or CD8 identity based on whether the sequenced CD4 or CD8 repertoire contained that clonotype at higher abundance. In-frame beta chains were kept once TCRdb had trimmed the public reads at Q25 with fastp and called clones with MiXCR. Each CDR3 protein gets just one entry, which takes the most common genes and DNA from the rows behind it. These V and J calls originate from TCRdb's pipeline instead of the authors' own analysis. The sample profile shows about 550,000 distinct CDR3 sequences; 15% to 20% of them were found once. The top ten hold roughly an eighth of the sample.

The treatment or condition label, read with the paper, signifies: live attenuated yellow fever vaccine strain. At each blood-draw timepoint, two biological replicates of bulk PBMCs were obtained. PBMCs were isolated from peripheral blood using a standard Ficoll-Paque protocol. TriZol was used to extract RNA from bulk PBMCs, from CD4 and CD8 fractions, and from dextramer-positive and dextramer-negative fractions. This TCR derives from a man younger than 45 who received the YFV17D yellow fever vaccine. This specimen consisted of PBMCs, obtained 15 days after the yellow fever booster vaccination. The rearrangement combines TRBV20-1 with TRBJ1-5; TRBD1 could be the D gene, as 5 bases match. The nucleotides are TGCAGTGCTATAAACTCAGGGATCGGCAGCAATCAGCCCCAGCATTTT. It translates to CSAINSGIGSNQPQHF.